The subject of this entry is one T cell receptor beta chain. The antigen is unknown. The sample comes from a study of T cell repertoires in aging, cancer and after chemotherapy. Whole-study context: The whole study produced a dataset of some 9 million TCR reads.

General study findings and limits: Untreated cancer patients had significantly lower blood TCR diversity than age-matched healthy donors. Median generation probability rose over the chemotherapy interval in each cancer cohort, suggesting rebound thymic output.

Amplification of TCR beta used genomic DNA extracted from peripheral blood. J was trimmed by 3 bases and V by 0 bases; bases with no gene match: 5. This CDR3 is built from 15 residues. Germline values: CDR1 SGHRS, CDR2 YFSETQ. Multiplex touch-down PCR with TRB-A/B primers amplified rearranged V-D-J TRB sequences. TCRdb passed the multiplex PCR reads through MiXCR, listing each CDR3 protein once. The top ten clones hold 1.3% of a sample with approximately 9,600 distinct CDR3 sequences, less than 30% of them seen once. The material sequenced was blood. The V and J genes are TRBV5-1 and TRBJ2-7; 8 bases are a match to TRBD2. This receptor was obtained from a human donor in good health. DNA of the CDR3: TGCGCCAGCAGCTTGGGTAGCGGGAAGATCTACGAGCAGTACTTC. It specifies CASSLGSGKIYEQYF.